The 24 T cell receptor beta chains in this list originate from one sample, sequenced in a study of T cell responses to AZD1222 COVID-19 vaccine (dated by TCRdb to the early 2020s). Receptor libraries were prepared by the immunoSEQ multiplex PCR assay. TCRdb carries this immuneACCESS record with in-frame sequences only. Its versions omit some clonotypes, under half of them owing to an unresolved V gene in the studies checked, with the rest unexplained. In all, the sample holds about 190,000 clones, and under 95% of those were seen once. The ten largest account for 0.99% of the sample. This sample's time point label indicates: baseline before first vaccination. Sample: peripheral blood, taken on day 0 of AZD1222 vaccination. Receptors were obtained from an adult in good health.

This clone was recorded only once. The rearrangement links TRBV28 to TRBJ2-7; the D gene could be TRBD1 or TRBD2 (6 bases each). This CDR3 comprises 16 residues. CDR1 and CDR2 (germline): MDHEN, SYDVKM. V was shortened by 2 bases and J by 3 bases, with 17 bases between the two germline ends. CDR3 DNA sequence: TGTGCCAGCAGTTTAGGGGCGGGATTAGGGGGCTACGAGCAGTACTTC. It translates to CASSLGAGLGGYEQYF.

V is TRBV18 and J is TRBJ1-1; tentative D call: TRBD1 (5 bases). The CDR3 is 13 amino acids. V was pared by 3 bases and J by 7 bases, with 12 bases between. Germline lookup yields CDR1 KGHSH and CDR2 LQKENI. The DNA of the CDR3 is TGTGCCAGCTCACCTTCTGTGGGGGATGAAGCTTTCTTT. Translating it yields CASSPSVGDEAFF.

The gene calls are TRBV3-1 (or the pseudogene TRBV3-2) and TRBJ2-5, with 9 nucleotides matching TRBD1. CDR3 length: 16 amino acids. V shed 0 bases and J 1 base; nucleotides not matched to a gene: 3. Germline loops: CDR1 LGHDT, CDR2 YNNKEL (reference sequence). CDR3 nucleotides: TGTGCCAGCAGCCAAGATGGGACAGGGATCCAAGAGACCCAGTACTTC. It codes for CASSQDGTGIQETQYF.

The chain couples TRBV19 to TRBJ1-6; 7 bases are shared with TRBD1. CDR3 length: 15 amino acids. The V segment lost 0 bases and the J segment 8 bases; nucleotides outside the gene matches: 4. Germline CDR1 LNHDA, CDR2 SQIVND (reference sequence). The CDR3 coding sequence is TGTGCCAGTAGTATAGACACAGGGGCTGATTCACCCCTCCACTTT. Translating it yields CASSIDTGADSPLHF.

The V gene is TRBV9, the J gene TRBJ2-5, with TRBD2 matching over 8 bases. The CDR3 sequence is 13 residues long. The germline V gene has CDR1 SGDLS and CDR2 YYNGEE. The V gene end was trimmed by 10 bases and the J gene end by 5 bases; junction bases not matched to a gene: 10. The CDR3 coding sequence is TGTGCCCCCAGGGGCGGGAGGAGGGAGACCCAGTACTTC. It specifies CAPRGGRRETQYF.

The rearrangement uses TRBV7-2 and TRBJ2-1; no clear D gene. Germline V CDR1 and CDR2: SGHTA, FQGNSA. The CDR3 has 11 amino acids. Trimming took 0 bases from V and 12 from J, leaving 6 bases between them. The CDR3 loop reads CASSLARVQFF. CDR3 DNA: TGTGCCAGCAGCTTAGCTCGAGTGCAGTTCTTC.

The chain joins TRBV7-9 to TRBJ2-3; 11 bases map to TRBD1. This CDR3 is built from 15 residues. V lost 5 bases and J lost 3; bases outside the gene matches: 4. Germline CDR1 reads SEHNR; CDR2 reads FQNEAQ (reference sequence). The DNA for the CDR3 is TGTGCCAGCAGCCCCGGACAGGGGGCAACAGATACGCAGTATTTT. Translation gives CASSPGQGATDTQYF.

This clone was seen a handful of times. This chain connects TRBV5-4 to TRBJ2-2; 9 bases fit TRBD1. Germline V gene sequence: CDR1 SGHNT, CDR2 YYREEE (reference sequence). This CDR3 is 16 amino acids long. V lost 2 bases to trimming and J lost 4 bases; unmatched junction nucleotides: 6. The CDR3: CASSFWGQGLTGELFF. The CDR3 nucleotides read TGTGCCAGCAGCTTCTGGGGACAGGGACTCACCGGGGAGCTGTTTTTT. Together with reference TRBV5-4 and TRBJ2-2, the CDR3 gives the full variable domain: ETGVTQSPTHLIKTRGQQVTLRCSSQSGHNTVSWYQQALGQGPQFIFQYYREEENGRGNFPPRFSGLQFPNYSSELNVNALELDDSALYLCASSFWGQGLTGELFFGEGSRLTVL.

The J gene is TRBJ2-1, the V gene TRBV5-6; 11 bases agree with TRBD2. With V trimmed by 5 bases and J by 5 bases, 6 bases remained unmatched. The CDR3 sequence is 15 residues long. Germline loops: CDR1 SGHDT, CDR2 YYEEEE. DNA for the CDR3: TGTGCCAGCAGAGAACTAGCGGGGGCCCACAATGAGCAGTTCTTC. Translated: CASRELAGAHNEQFF.

The sample holds one count of this clone. The chain is built from TRBV5-8 and TRBJ1-1; 8 bases align to TRBD1. Germline-derived CDR1 and CDR2 are SGHTS and YDEGEE. After removal of 4 bases from V and 4 bases from J, the junction contained 6 bases not matched to a gene. The CDR3 length is 14 residues. The CDR3 DNA follows: TGTGCCAGCAGCGCGCGACAGGGGAGCACTGAAGCTTTCTTT. This sequence encodes CASSARQGSTEAFF.

The chain carries TRBV18 and TRBJ2-3; TRBD2 might be the D (5 bases). The germline gives CDR1 KGHSH, CDR2 LQKENI. The CDR3 covers 12 residues. V shed 3 bases and J shed 11 bases, with 12 bases lying between them. CDR3 nucleotides: TGTGCCAGCTCACCCGTGGAGGAAGGGCAGTATTTT. Protein: CASSPVEEGQYF.

The CDR3, as DNA: TGCAGTGCTAAGGCGTTCTATGGCTACACCTTC. This sequence encodes CSAKAFYGYTF. The gene calls are TRBV20-1 and TRBJ1-2; unclear D gene. Germline V lookup: CDR1 DFQATT, CDR2 SNEGSKA (reference sequence). The length of the CDR3 is 11 residues. Trimming shortened V by 4 bases and J by 4 bases, and 7 bases separated the two germline ends.

This rearrangement joins TRBV5-4 to TRBJ1-1; the D is unclear. Germline-derived CDR1 and CDR2 are SGHNT and YYREEE (reference sequence). Trimming left V 5 bases short and J 0 bases short, with 11 bases between. This CDR3 has 14 residues. The CDR3 DNA reads as TGTGCCAGCAGTTATGACATCATGAACACTGAAGCTTTCTTT. This translates into CASSYDIMNTEAFF.

This sequence joins TRBV7-7 and TRBJ2-1; 7 bases match TRBD2. From germline, CDR1 is SSHAT and CDR2 FNYEAQ (reference sequence). The trim removed 5 bases at V and 6 bases at J, leaving 10 bases unmatched. This CDR3 has 15 amino acids. CDR3 sequence (DNA): TGTGCCAGCAGCCCGGAGCCCCTAGCGGTCAATGAGCAGTTCTTC. This encodes CASSPEPLAVNEQFF.

Only a few counts were recorded for this clone. The chain couples TRBV7-9 to TRBJ2-3; no firm D call. CDR1 and CDR2 (germline): SEHNR, FQNEAQ (reference sequence). The CDR3 length is 13 residues. The V gene lost 1 base and the J gene lost 8 bases, with 10 bases spanning the gap. The CDR3 spells CASSLGGPATQYF. Here the CDR3 DNA reads TGTGCCAGCAGCTTAGGAGGCCCCGCTACGCAGTATTTT.

V gene TRBV14 combines with J gene TRBJ2-5; 12 bases fit TRBD1. This CDR3 is 15 amino acids long. Germline V gives CDR1 SGHDN, CDR2 FVKESK. V was clipped by 5 bases and J by 5 bases; unmatched bases: 6. CDR3 in amino acids: CASSKPGTGGETQYF. The CDR3 DNA follows: TGTGCCAGCAGCAAACCCGGGACAGGGGGCGAGACCCAGTACTTC.

This chain links TRBV28 with TRBJ2-7, with D uncertain. Trimming took 7 bases from V and 2 from J, leaving 9 bases between them. The CDR3 covers 12 residues. Germline values: CDR1 MDHEN, CDR2 SYDVKM. The CDR3 loop reads CASKDLTYEQYF. CDR3 sequence (DNA): TGTGCCAGCAAGGATCTAACCTACGAGCAGTACTTC.

This clone was recorded only once. The chain recombines TRBV7-9 with TRBJ2-7, with D possibly matching TRBD1 (5 bases). Germline assignment: CDR1 SEHNR and CDR2 FQNEAQ (reference sequence). This CDR3 has 14 amino acids. Trimming removed 1 base from V and 0 bases from J, with 7 bases in between. This chain's CDR3 is CASSLGGASYEQYF. Here the CDR3 DNA reads TGTGCCAGCAGCTTAGGTGGGGCCTCCTACGAGCAGTACTTC.

The genes are TRBV24-1 and TRBJ2-6, with a possible D match to TRBD1 (6 bases). This CDR3 is built from 18 residues. Deletions cut 4 bases from V and 4 bases from J, with 19 bases between. In germline, CDR1 is KGHDR, CDR2 SFDVKD. CDR3 nucleotide sequence: TGTGCCACCAGTGACTCCCTCCCAGGGGTTGAAGGGGCCAACGTCCTGACTTTC. It translates to CATSDSLPGVEGANVLTF.

This clone was seen once. The chain recombines TRBV7-2 with TRBJ2-3; TRBD1 matches 8 bases. J gave up 5 bases and V 2 bases, and 3 bases lay outside the gene matches. CDR1 and CDR2 (germline): SGHTA, FQGNSA. The CDR3 runs 14 residues. The CDR3 loop is CASSLQGQGDTQYF. For the CDR3, the DNA is TGTGCCAGCAGCTTACAAGGACAGGGAGATACGCAGTATTTT.

V gene TRBV5-1 combines with J gene TRBJ1-2; D remains unclear. The CDR3 is 13 residues long. Germline V gene sequence: CDR1 SGHRS, CDR2 YFSETQ. V dropped 2 bases and J dropped 2 bases, with 7 bases sitting between them. The CDR3 region is CASSLVRNYGYTF. Written as DNA, the CDR3 is TGCGCCAGCAGCTTAGTTAGGAACTATGGCTACACCTTC.

This chain's CDR3 is CASSLAGGYYEQYF. The CDR3 DNA sequence: TGTGCCAGCAGCTTGGCAGGGGGGTACTACGAGCAGTACTTC. The chain has TRBV5-6 and TRBJ2-7; D is perhaps TRBD1 (7 bases). The CDR3 contains 14 residues. CDR1 and CDR2 from the germline V gene are SGHDT and YYEEEE. The germline V and J ends were trimmed by 0 bases and 3 bases, with 10 bases remaining between them.

The table lists this clone with a count of one. V usage is TRBV7-9 and J usage is TRBJ2-7; D remains unclear. This CDR3 has 13 amino acids. V was cut by 0 bases and J by 0 bases, with 3 bases left in between. In germline, CDR1 is SEHNR, CDR2 FQNEAQ (reference sequence). The CDR3 DNA is TGTGCCAGCAGCTTAGCTGCCTCCTACGAGCAGTACTTC. Protein product: CASSLAASYEQYF.

The chain links TRBV4-1 to TRBJ1-5; D not certain. CDR1 MGHRA and CDR2 YSYEKL come from the germline V gene. The CDR3 has 16 residues. V was pared by 5 bases and J by 7 bases, with 21 bases between. In DNA form, the CDR3 reads TGCGCCAGCAGCTTAATTAGCCAGGCAGGCCCCCAGCCCCAGCATTTT. It translates to CASSLISQAGPQPQHF.